The subject of this entry is one TCR beta chain. Trimming at V came to 1 base and at J to 3 bases, leaving 14 bases not matched to a gene. The CDR3 loop spans 19 amino acids. Germline lookup yields CDR1 SGHDN and CDR2 FVKESK. This specimen belongs to a study of cytomegalovirus exposure and HLA in healthy donors. Overall study context: The early release's HLA-typed donors yielded some 85 million unique TCRs.

The PCR ran on 60 Vbeta and 13 Jbeta primers. Assay used: immunoSEQ multiplex PCR; TCRdb lists only in-frame clones, some missing. This table holds under 150,000 clones, 78% found once. Sample: PBMCs. The receptor comes from a woman aged 40 to 50 in good health and CMV-seropositive. This sequence joins TRBV14 and TRBJ2-7; 11 bases match TRBD2. The CDR3: CASSQGPLAGVASGYEQYF. CDR3 nucleotides: TGTGCCAGCAGCCAAGGCCCACTAGCGGGAGTTGCTTCGGGCTACGAGCAGTACTTC.